These T cell receptor beta chains were read from a single sample in a study of identifying expanded T cells in peripheral blood. Profiling relied on immunoSEQ multiplex PCR, and the TCRdb table lists in-frame clones only, not all of them. The sample gives 100,000 to 150,000 clones, around four fifths of which show up once; 3.3% is in the top ten. The sequencing input was blood. The source of these receptors is a person aged 18 to 75 in good health. Each CDR3 is given with its conserved first and last residue. Each record gives: clone size, V gene, D gene, J gene, CDR3 protein, CDR3 DNA. The D gene is left open where the match is weak. Only part of the rows carry a size: once, few, many, or a class if the clone is expanded.

clone size: once; V gene: TRBV7-8; D gene: .; J gene: TRBJ2-3; CDR3 protein: CASSSPLGDTQYF; CDR3 DNA: TGTGCCAGCAGCTCGCCGCTGGGTGATACGCAGTATTTT
clone size: .; V gene: TRBV7-3; D gene: .; J gene: TRBJ2-5; CDR3 protein: CASSDIGLGTQYF; CDR3 DNA: TGTGCCAGCAGCGACATAGGGTTGGGGACCCAGTACTTC
clone size: .; V gene: TRBV15; D gene: TRBD2; J gene: TRBJ2-2; CDR3 protein: CATRRPGGLPGELFF; CDR3 DNA: TGTGCCACCAGGAGGCCGGGGGGGTTGCCCGGGGAGCTGTTTTTT
clone size: .; V gene: TRBV18; D gene: .; J gene: TRBJ1-3; CDR3 protein: CASSPGAGSGNTIYF; CDR3 DNA: TGTGCCAGCTCACCAGGGGCCGGTTCTGGAAACACCATATATTTT
clone size: few; V gene: TRBV19; D gene: TRBD1; J gene: TRBJ1-5; CDR3 protein: CASRGQGADQPQHF; CDR3 DNA: TGTGCCAGTAGGGGACAGGGGGCGGATCAGCCCCAGCATTTT
clone size: .; V gene: TRBV7-3; D gene: .; J gene: TRBJ2-1; CDR3 protein: CASSLQRDNEQFF; CDR3 DNA: TGTGCCAGCAGTCTGCAGCGAGACAATGAGCAGTTCTTC
clone size: once; V gene: TRBV9; D gene: .; J gene: TRBJ2-7; CDR3 protein: CASSVGLGPYEQYF; CDR3 DNA: TGTGCCAGCAGCGTTGGTCTAGGGCCCTACGAGCAGTACTTC
clone size: .; V gene: TRBV19; D gene: .; J gene: TRBJ1-1; CDR3 protein: CASSIRVGVSLNTEAFF; CDR3 DNA: TGTGCCAGTAGTATAAGGGTTGGAGTCAGCTTGAACACTGAAGCTTTCTTT
clone size: .; V gene: TRBV2; D gene: .; J gene: TRBJ1-5; CDR3 protein: CASKIGDVSRQPQHF; CDR3 DNA: TGTGCCAGCAAAATAGGGGACGTCAGTAGGCAGCCCCAGCATTTT
clone size: .; V gene: TRBV10-3; D gene: .; J gene: TRBJ2-5; CDR3 protein: CAISARGIQETQYF; CDR3 DNA: TGTGCCATCAGTGCTCGGGGCATTCAAGAGACCCAGTACTTC
clone size: .; V gene: TRBV11-2; D gene: .; J gene: TRBJ2-3; CDR3 protein: CASSLGDTDTQYF; CDR3 DNA: TGTGCCAGCAGCCTTGGGGACACAGATACGCAGTATTTT
clone size: .; V gene: TRBV25-1; D gene: .; J gene: TRBJ1-2; CDR3 protein: CASTSDGVYGYTF; CDR3 DNA: TGTGCCAGCACCTCGGACGGCGTCTATGGCTACACCTTC
clone size: .; V gene: TRBV5-8; D gene: .; J gene: TRBJ2-5; CDR3 protein: CASSLPHGQLAQETQYF; CDR3 DNA: TGTGCCAGCAGCTTGCCCCACGGACAGCTAGCCCAAGAGACCCAGTACTTC
clone size: .; V gene: TRBV18; D gene: TRBD2; J gene: TRBJ2-7; CDR3 protein: CASSPGGDYEQYF; CDR3 DNA: TGTGCCAGCTCACCGGGAGGGGACTACGAGCAGTACTTC
clone size: .; V gene: TRBV4-3; D gene: .; J gene: TRBJ2-3; CDR3 protein: CASSQVSQTDTQYF; CDR3 DNA: TGCGCCAGCAGCCAAGTATCCCAGACAGATACGCAGTATTTT
clone size: .; V gene: TRBV7-9; D gene: TRBD1; J gene: TRBJ2-7; CDR3 protein: CASSLVTGYEQYF; CDR3 DNA: TGTGCCAGCAGCTTAGTGACAGGGTACGAGCAGTACTTC
clone size: .; V gene: TRBV7-9; D gene: .; J gene: TRBJ2-7; CDR3 protein: CASSLVSRRGYEQYF; CDR3 DNA: TGTGCCAGCAGCTTAGTGTCCCGTAGGGGGTACGAGCAGTACTTC
clone size: .; V gene: TRBV11-2; D gene: .; J gene: TRBJ1-2; CDR3 protein: CASSLPMTPYGYTF; CDR3 DNA: TGTGCCAGCAGCCTCCCAATGACACCTTATGGCTACACCTTC
clone size: few; V gene: TRBV4-3; D gene: .; J gene: TRBJ1-2; CDR3 protein: CASSQDWGDGYTF; CDR3 DNA: TGCGCCAGCAGCCAAGATTGGGGAGATGGCTACACCTTC
clone size: .; V gene: TRBV6-1; D gene: .; J gene: TRBJ1-6; CDR3 protein: CASSPSPTLDSPLHF; CDR3 DNA: TGTGCCAGCAGCCCCTCCCCAACCCTGGATTCACCCCTCCACTTT
clone size: .; V gene: TRBV5-4; D gene: .; J gene: TRBJ2-3; CDR3 protein: CASSLGIPDTQYF; CDR3 DNA: TGTGCCAGCAGCTTGGGGATTCCAGATACGCAGTATTTT
clone size: .; V gene: TRBV15; D gene: TRBD1; J gene: TRBJ1-1; CDR3 protein: CATSSRAGQLGITFF; CDR3 DNA: TGTGCCACCAGCAGTCGTGCGGGACAGTTAGGAATAACTTTCTTT
clone size: .; V gene: TRBV19; D gene: .; J gene: TRBJ2-1; CDR3 protein: CASSIVTGGPSYNEQFF; CDR3 DNA: TGTGCCAGTAGTATCGTTACGGGGGGCCCCTCCTACAATGAGCAGTTCTTC
clone size: .; V gene: TRBV18; D gene: .; J gene: TRBJ2-4; CDR3 protein: CASSPQSGAGKNIQYF; CDR3 DNA: TGTGCCAGCTCACCCCAATCGGGGGCGGGCAAAAACATTCAGTACTTC
clone size: once; V gene: TRBV2; D gene: .; J gene: TRBJ1-6; CDR3 protein: CASSRGGASYNSPLHF; CDR3 DNA: TGTGCCAGCAGTCGGGGGGGAGCTTCATATAATTCACCCCTCCACTTT
clone size: .; V gene: TRBV18; D gene: .; J gene: TRBJ2-7; CDR3 protein: CASSPPFSYEQYF; CDR3 DNA: TGTGCCAGCTCACCACCGTTCAGTTACGAGCAGTACTTC
clone size: .; V gene: TRBV9; D gene: TRBD1; J gene: TRBJ1-5; CDR3 protein: CASSPGTGPSNQPQHF; CDR3 DNA: TGTGCCAGCAGCCCAGGGACAGGGCCAAGCAATCAGCCCCAGCATTTT
clone size: .; V gene: TRBV6-5; D gene: .; J gene: TRBJ1-1; CDR3 protein: CASSSVPSTFEAFF; CDR3 DNA: TGTGCCAGCAGTTCGGTTCCTTCGACCTTTGAAGCTTTCTTT
clone size: once; V gene: TRBV7-9; D gene: .; J gene: TRBJ1-4; CDR3 protein: CASSAGRDSTVEKLFF; CDR3 DNA: TGTGCCAGCAGCGCCGGACGGGATTCGACTGTGGAAAAACTGTTTTTT
clone size: .; V gene: TRBV18; D gene: .; J gene: TRBJ2-3; CDR3 protein: CASSPQDGITDTQYF; CDR3 DNA: TGTGCCAGCTCACCACAGGACGGCATCACAGATACGCAGTATTTT
clone size: once; V gene: TRBV2; D gene: TRBD1; J gene: TRBJ1-1; CDR3 protein: CASRGQGGLNTEAFF; CDR3 DNA: TGTGCCAGCAGGGGACAGGGTGGTTTGAACACTGAAGCTTTCTTT
clone size: once; V gene: TRBV6-5; D gene: .; J gene: TRBJ2-7; CDR3 protein: CASRKLSGSYEQYF; CDR3 DNA: TGTGCCAGCAGGAAGCTGTCAGGGAGCTACGAGCAGTACTTC
clone size: once; V gene: TRBV11-2; D gene: .; J gene: TRBJ2-7; CDR3 protein: CASSLGSGWYEQYF; CDR3 DNA: TGTGCCAGCAGCTTAGGTTCCGGTTGGTACGAGCAGTACTTC
clone size: .; V gene: TRBV5-6; D gene: .; J gene: TRBJ1-1; CDR3 protein: CASSLNTEAFF; CDR3 DNA: TGTGCCAGCAGCTTAAACACTGAAGCTTTCTTT
clone size: .; V gene: TRBV2; D gene: .; J gene: TRBJ1-5; CDR3 protein: CASSGGPSAGQPQHF; CDR3 DNA: TGTGCCAGCAGTGGAGGGCCTTCAGCAGGTCAGCCCCAGCATTTT
clone size: few; V gene: TRBV9; D gene: TRBD1; J gene: TRBJ1-1; CDR3 protein: CASSVAGGGTEAFF; CDR3 DNA: TGTGCCAGCAGCGTAGCAGGGGGTGGGACTGAAGCTTTCTTT
clone size: .; V gene: TRBV6-6; D gene: .; J gene: TRBJ1-4; CDR3 protein: CASSYGVNEKLFF; CDR3 DNA: TGTGCCAGCAGTTACGGTGTCAATGAAAAACTGTTTTTT
clone size: .; V gene: TRBV5-6; D gene: TRBD1; J gene: TRBJ2-2; CDR3 protein: CASNFGQGALRTGELFF; CDR3 DNA: TGTGCCAGCAACTTCGGGCAGGGGGCCCTTAGGACCGGGGAGCTGTTTTTT
clone size: .; V gene: TRBV6-4; D gene: TRBD2; J gene: TRBJ2-3; CDR3 protein: CASSDSRGGTDTQYF; CDR3 DNA: TGTGCCAGCAGTGACTCGCGGGGGGGCACAGATACGCAGTATTTT
clone size: .; V gene: TRBV5-6; D gene: .; J gene: TRBJ2-5; CDR3 protein: CASSFWGETQYF; CDR3 DNA: TGTGCCAGCAGCTTCTGGGGGGAGACCCAGTACTTC
clone size: .; V gene: TRBV19; D gene: TRBD2; J gene: TRBJ2-2; CDR3 protein: CATTPPATAGVGELFF; CDR3 DNA: TGTGCCACTACCCCACCCGCGACAGCGGGAGTCGGGGAGCTGTTTTTT
clone size: .; V gene: TRBV6-1; D gene: .; J gene: TRBJ1-2; CDR3 protein: CASSTGGRSPKGYTF; CDR3 DNA: TGTGCCAGCAGTACGGGGGGCAGATCTCCTAAGGGCTACACCTTC
clone size: .; V gene: TRBV27; D gene: .; J gene: TRBJ2-2; CDR3 protein: CASSFETGQAVSNTGELFF; CDR3 DNA: TGTGCCAGCAGTTTTGAAACGGGGCAGGCGGTCTCGAACACCGGGGAGCTGTTTTTT
clone size: .; V gene: TRBV5-6; D gene: TRBD2; J gene: TRBJ2-3; CDR3 protein: CASSPLLAGATDTQYF; CDR3 DNA: TGTGCCAGCAGCCCATTACTAGCGGGGGCCACAGATACGCAGTATTTT
clone size: .; V gene: TRBV27; D gene: TRBD1; J gene: TRBJ2-7; CDR3 protein: CASSLRDRITYEQYF; CDR3 DNA: TGTGCCAGCAGTCTCCGGGACAGGATAACCTACGAGCAGTACTTC
clone size: .; V gene: TRBV19; D gene: .; J gene: TRBJ2-7; CDR3 protein: CASSPAYGAEQYF; CDR3 DNA: TGTGCCAGTAGTCCCGCCTATGGAGCCGAGCAGTACTTC
clone size: .; V gene: TRBV11-2; D gene: .; J gene: TRBJ2-7; CDR3 protein: CASSLTGDSGSYEQYF; CDR3 DNA: TGTGCCAGCAGCTTAACAGGAGACAGCGGATCCTACGAGCAGTACTTC
clone size: .; V gene: TRBV25-1; D gene: .; J gene: TRBJ2-3; CDR3 protein: CASSESTDTQYF; CDR3 DNA: TGTGCCAGCAGTGAGAGCACAGATACGCAGTATTTT
clone size: .; V gene: TRBV6-6; D gene: .; J gene: TRBJ2-7; CDR3 protein: CASSYSRAGGSYEQYF; CDR3 DNA: TGTGCCAGCAGTTACTCTAGGGCAGGGGGGTCCTACGAGCAGTACTTC
clone size: .; V gene: TRBV11-2; D gene: .; J gene: TRBJ2-7; CDR3 protein: CASSSGPSWGYEQYF; CDR3 DNA: TGTGCCAGCAGCTCGGGACCATCGTGGGGTTACGAGCAGTACTTC
clone size: .; V gene: TRBV30; D gene: .; J gene: TRBJ2-3; CDR3 protein: CAWSANGRGDTQYF; CDR3 DNA: TGTGCCTGGAGTGCGAATGGGCGCGGAGATACGCAGTATTTT